The present TCR beta chain was sequenced within a study of cytomegalovirus exposure and HLA in healthy donors (dated by TCRdb to 2015 to 2018). For context, the study as a whole: An earlier analysis of some 620 of the donors reported 276 Gb of sequence data and 117 million unique TCR beta sequences obtained from around 170 million T cells. Roughly 310 gigabases of sequencing data and 70 million to 100 million unique TCR sequences were included in an early release covering around 600 HLA-typed donors. Of the 300 to 450 genotyped donors, 81% were placed in the genetic ancestry cluster associated with self-reported Caucasian donors. The study aimed to test whether cataloging public T cell receptors could reveal signatures of past pathogen exposure. The study profiled the T cell repertoires of 500 to 800 subjects by immunosequencing and related them to cytomegalovirus serostatus. Along with the roughly 700-subject first cohort, a separate validation cohort of about 110 different subjects was used. The study combined high-throughput TCR immunosequencing, statistical association of individual TCRs with disease status, and machine learning to predict cytomegalovirus infection status. To study patterns of TCR occurrence, a later analysis re-analyzed previously published TCR beta repertoires from around 660 donors and added high-resolution HLA genotyping. The later analysis used no new phenotypic data to find candidate immune exposures, relying instead on TCR beta sequences and their occurrence across donors. An earlier analysis of fewer than 700 of the donors applied high-throughput TCR beta sequencing to assess whether each TCR beta V gene segment acted as functional or pseudogenic. Donor age, sex, ethnicity and CMV serostatus were collected together with the repertoire data. Genome-wide SNP genotypes for about 65% of the roughly 670 donors were used in a later genetic analysis, which treated that subset as a discovery cohort. All discovery cohort repertoires had been generated on a single sequencing platform. HLA typing covered class I and class II loci at four-digit resolution. The number of donors typed differed by locus, with about 629-640 for A, B, C, DRB1 and DQB1, over 500 for DQA1, 606 for DPA1, and about 450 for DPB1. Because of strong linkage in the cohort, five DR-DQ haplotypes were treated as single units for association and clustering. Among about 370 genotyped donors of the cohort, an average of roughly 230,000 unique TCR beta nucleotide sequences was sequenced per donor, of which 15% to 20% were non-productive. Study-level results and caveats: This cohort had only TCR beta chains sequenced, and the lack of alpha or paired-chain data limited which features could be detected. V-gene and J-gene trimming of TCR beta chains was associated with a missense DCLRE1C variant in a later genetic analysis, and the association was replicated in an independent cohort. Because HLA typing was missing for some donors at each locus, association tests included only the typed subset. Sequencing depth was assumed to be roughly uniform across donors in the presence/absence analyses, though that assumption may not hold. Compared with equally common non-associated chains, HLA-associated TCR beta chains in a later analysis were more clonally expanded and had lower generation probabilities. In vitro tests confirmed that three of the cytomegalovirus-associated TCR beta chains recognize cytomegalovirus antigens. Because counts were too low, approximately 15 rarely observed V segments, including chromosome 9 orphons, were excluded from the earlier analysis of 500 to 700 of the donors. At a false discovery rate of 0.05, a later analysis linked 16,951 TCR beta sequences to specific HLA alleles. Across donors, most TCR sequences were observed very rarely, whereas some public TCRs were present in many individuals. An earlier analysis of some 560 of the donors showed that most TCR beta V segments appeared in productive rearrangements either about 87% or about 30% of the time, which broadly matched IMGT annotations. A later analysis reported that several top co-occurrence clusters appeared linked to parvovirus B19, influenza, CMV and Epstein-Barr virus. In a later analysis, most CMV-associated TCR beta chains were found to appear HLA-restricted, with HLA associations seemingly driven largely by CMV exposure. For the cohort, immune exposure information was limited to CMV serostatus. The study listed 150 to 200 TCR beta chains as associated with cytomegalovirus. According to a later genetic analysis, donors in an Asian-associated ancestry cluster had fewer N-insertions in productive TCRs than the roughly 700-donor mean. Linkage disequilibrium might explain the correlated functional status among segregating V segments, but an unknown experimental factor could not be excluded. A further reported finding was that TCR beta sequences accurately predicted the HLA-A and HLA-B alleles for most subjects in the first cohort. According to the authors, the approach could potentially be generalized to other disease states and immunological phenotypes. A cluster of highly shared sequence variants was judged likely to represent a technical artifact of the sequencing pipeline. The 87-base-pair reads could not distinguish some IMGT-functional V segments, including TRBV6-2 and TRBV6-3, so those segments were excluded. When HLA alleles, especially DR and DQ, strongly co-occurred, TCR associations were difficult to assign to individual alleles. According to a later analysis, TCR association rates differed among HLA loci, with DRB1 alleles showing the most associated TCRs and HLA-C alleles showing the fewest. The classifier was reported to diagnose cytomegalovirus status with high specificity and sensitivity in both the original and validation cohorts.

Comment on this clone: Its antigen remains undetermined. Other DNA sequences in the sample encode the same CDR3.

In total, 666 healthy bone marrow donors made up the cohort. At the time of sampling, every cohort member was nominally healthy, though immune exposures that went unrecorded were likely present. The donor tested CMV seropositive and was one of the 289 seropositive cohort members. Every donor gave a peripheral blood sample, and the peripheral blood mononuclear cells from that sample were used for TCR beta sequencing. Genomic DNA extraction from the blood cell samples was performed with the Qiagen DNeasy Blood Extraction Kit. V was cut back by 0 bases and J by 6 bases, leaving a gap of 4 bases between them. As encoded in the germline V gene, CDR1 is ENHRY while CDR2 is SYGVKD. Spanning cysteine to phenylalanine, the CDR3 consists of 12 amino acids. Of all the DNA, just the CDR3 is kept, 36 bases in frame from base 1. Library construction relied on the immunoSEQ multiplex PCR assay. The multiplex PCR relied on a mix of 60 forward primers for TCR Vbeta segments and 13 reverse primers for TCR Jbeta segments. The CDR3 region of rearranged TCR beta genes was amplified from genomic DNA with a multiplex PCR assay. The Illumina HiSeq System was used to sequence the amplified TCR beta libraries as 87-base-pair reads. In the source study's methods: A later analysis counted about 80 million unique TCR beta chains across the 640 or so repertoires, and about 10 million of these chains were shared by at least two donors. A nearest-neighbor algorithm error-corrected the raw reads and collapsed the reads into unique sequences, merging closely related sequences to remove PCR and sequencing errors. Alignment of CDR3 sequences to IMGT reference sequences was used to assign V, D and J gene segments. For a sequence to be retained, a match of at least six nucleotides to both a V gene segment and a J gene segment was required. A rearrangement was called productive if the CDR3 had no stop codons and remained in frame with V and J, and every other rearrangement was called non-productive. Following IMGT convention, CDR3 was defined as the stretch from the second conserved V-encoded cysteine to the conserved J-encoded phenylalanine. Sequences without an unambiguous match to a single V gene segment were excluded from the earlier analysis of a few hundred of the donors. In an earlier analysis of 587 of the donors, V segments were called functional above 56.7% productive rearrangements and were called segregating when the between-donor standard deviation exceeded 5%. A statistical classification framework was developed to diagnose cytomegalovirus status using the catalog of TCR beta chain sequences. V and J gene assignment, in a later analysis, came from comparing TCR nucleotide sequences with IMGT/GENE-DB human TR gene sequences. In a later analysis, CDR3 sequences and most-parsimonious VDJ recombination scenarios were assigned using the TCRdist pipeline. A later analysis defined each TCR beta chain by its CDR3 amino acid sequence plus V-gene family, and excluded reads lacking a unique V-gene family. As a way to deal with suspected cross-contamination and a sequencing artifact, a later analysis dropped roughly 620 nucleotide sequences that were highly shared and had low generation probability. For each public chain, a later analysis derived a clonal expansion index from normalized ranks of inferred template counts within each repertoire. In a later analysis, generation probabilities were computed with a VDJ recombination model fitted to out-of-frame rearrangements, and the resulting probabilities were checked against IGoR. A later analysis scored TCR-TCR, TCR-HLA and TCR-CMV co-occurrence with hypergeometric tests, applying a repertoire-size bias correction to TCR pairs. In a later analysis, false discovery rates were estimated by permuting HLA or CMV assignments 20 times. In a later analysis, co-occurring TCRs were grouped using DBSCAN, and TCRdist sequence similarity was added for clustering within HLA-allele-positive subsets. Co-occurrence clustering excluded repertoires with fewer than 30,000 or more than 120,000 public chains, plus five with anomalous nucleotide sharing. The immuneACCESS repertoire file appears here via TCRdb, limited to in-frame rearrangements. These files lack a portion of the clones; in checked studies, under half of the deficit traces to unresolved V genes, and the cause of the others is not known. V and J calls plus clone size are reproduced from that table; the DNA served to infer D and trimming. The sample's table covers more than 50,000 clones. The leading ten clones occupy 9.5% to 15% of the sample.

The rearrangement joined TRBV10-3 to TRBJ2-3; the D gene is unclear. The TCR comes from a man in his late teens or twenties in good health and CMV-seropositive. The sample was PBMCs. The nucleotide sequence reads TGTGCCATCAGTGAGTCACAGGATACGCAGTATTTT. Its protein reads: CAISESQDTQYF.